A selection of T cell receptor beta chains follows, all from one sample in a study of T-cell memory formation after mild COVID-19. One entry per CDR3 protein, called by TCRdb with MiXCR from the 5' RACE reads. The repertoire includes hundreds of thousands of distinct CDR3 sequences, approximately 27% of them detected once, and about 14% sits in the top ten. The material sequenced was PBMCs or a T cell subset sorted from them (not recorded which). The receptors were sampled from an adult woman who had mild COVID-19 (a few samples of this study predate the infection). Cell type and time point are not known. The CDR3 runs from the conserved cysteine through the conserved F or W.

v_call | cdr3_aa
TRBV6-2/TRBV6-3 | CASSYSSALFF
TRBV29-1 | CSVEGTSAYNEQFF
TRBV7-3 | CASSLMGILAGGNEQFF
TRBV20-1 | CSATLRGGNQPQHF
TRBV21-1 | CASSAPGLPGYEQYF
TRBV6-1 | CASSGLAGGFYEQYF
TRBV12-3/TRBV12-4 | CASRAGTSGDEQFF
TRBV29-1 | CSAGLGTDTGELFF
TRBV24-1 | CATSDLRGAAFYEKLFF
TRBV29-1 | CSVDRGQTGELFF
TRBV29-1 | CSVVGSGHGYTF
TRBV5-1 | CASSSTGFKDGYTF
TRBV7-2 | CASSFTGVSYNEQFF
TRBV24-1 | CATSDTGKEQYF
TRBV2 | CASSGKEAEEKLFF
TRBV5-6 | CASSLAAVNEQFF
TRBV6-2/TRBV6-3 | CASRPPTGALHEQYF
TRBV7-9 | CASSLPRDEQYF
TRBV5-1 | CASSLGVKASSGNTIYF
TRBV7-9 | CASSPGTTYQETQYF
TRBV18 | CASSRTGTTYEQYF
TRBV6-5 | CASSPSGTGGRYGYTF
TRBV3-1 | CASSPIRTSDTQYF
TRBV12-3/TRBV12-4 | CASSFPTAF
TRBV7-8 | CASSLRQGSGPQHF
TRBV20-1 | CSASSGLSYNEQFF
TRBV5-5 | CASSEGSGTSGSAPRGETQYF
TRBV3-1 | CASSQGGTDGYTF
TRBV20-1 | CSAADRGYHNEQFF
TRBV6-1 | CASSEAVTGSYEQYF
TRBV3-1 | CASSHGTMNTEAFF
TRBV7-9 | CASSLDPNFNEQFF
TRBV5-1 | CASTSTYSGAQDTQYF
TRBV20-1 | CSAEEAASYEQYF
TRBV5-8 | CASNILAGNTGELFF
TRBV20-1 | CSASTIGGGASETQYF
TRBV7-2 | CASSLRGGPTEAFF
TRBV24-1 | CATAATGNTEAFF
TRBV4-1 | CASSQGLGTSSYEQYF
TRBV24-1 | CAIGDSWNGYTF
TRBV29-1 | CSVVSPSGPLWNTDTQYF
TRBV3-1 | CASSQAPGQGAYEQYF
TRBV9 | CASSVDLLPGEQYF
TRBV5-1 | CASRGQGANNEQFF
TRBV4-2 | CASSPSGRGSEQFF
TRBV24-1 | CATSSSSYNEQFF